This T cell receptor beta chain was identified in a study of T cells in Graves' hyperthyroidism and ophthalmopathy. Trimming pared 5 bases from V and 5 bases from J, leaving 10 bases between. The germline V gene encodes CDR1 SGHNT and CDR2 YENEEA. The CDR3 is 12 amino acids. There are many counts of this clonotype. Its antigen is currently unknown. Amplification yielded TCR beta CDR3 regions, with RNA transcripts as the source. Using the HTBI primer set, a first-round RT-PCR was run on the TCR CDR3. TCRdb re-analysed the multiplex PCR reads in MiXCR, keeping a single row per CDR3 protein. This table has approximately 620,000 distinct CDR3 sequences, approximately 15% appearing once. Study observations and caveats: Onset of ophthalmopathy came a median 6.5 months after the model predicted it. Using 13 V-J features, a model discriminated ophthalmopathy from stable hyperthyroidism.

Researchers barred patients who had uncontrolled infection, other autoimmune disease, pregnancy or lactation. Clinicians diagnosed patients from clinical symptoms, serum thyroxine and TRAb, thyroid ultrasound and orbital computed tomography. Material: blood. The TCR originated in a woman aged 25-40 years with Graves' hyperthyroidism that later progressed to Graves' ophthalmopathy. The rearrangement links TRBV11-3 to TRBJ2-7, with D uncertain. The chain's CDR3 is CASSLLQHEQYF. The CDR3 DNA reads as TGTGCCAGCAGCCTCCTCCAGCACGAGCAGTACTTC. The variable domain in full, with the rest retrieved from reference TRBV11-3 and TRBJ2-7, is EAGVVQSPRYKIIEKKQPVAFWCNPISGHNTLYWYLQNLGQGPELLIRYENEEAVDDSQLPKDRFSAERLKGVDSTLKIQPAELGDSAVYLCASSLLQHEQYFGPGTRLTVT.